This T cell receptor beta chain was retrieved from a study of blood T cell repertoires in COVID-19. Overall study: There were acute and convalescent COVID-19 samples, and they came from the United States, Italy and Spain.

Study processing details: Estimation of nucleated cell counts was performed using reference gene primer amplification. The data were produced by immunoSEQ multiplex PCR, yet TCRdb's version contains in-frame clones alone and is incomplete. Clone size and the V and J calls come from that table; the DNA yielded D and trimming. Of over 45,000 clones in the sample, 80% to 85% were seen once. CDR1 KGHDR and CDR2 SFDVKD come from the germline V gene. The CDR3 runs 13 residues. Trimming cost V 3 bases and J 0 bases, with 5 bases left between them. V is TRBV24-1 and J is TRBJ2-7; no clear D gene. What was sequenced was peripheral blood. The TCR sequence derives from a human donor in a cohort sampled during active or convalescent COVID-19. CDR3 sequence (DNA): TGTGCCACCAGTGATCCCATCTCCTACGAGCAGTACTTC. The encoded protein is CATSDPISYEQYF.